The rows below give T cell receptor beta chains drawn from one sample of a study of Tregs in tolerant kidney transplant recipients. Assay: immunoSEQ multiplex PCR; the TCRdb copy retains only in-frame clones and omits some. The sample has roughly 64,000 clones; 95% to 98% are singletons. The sample was Tregs from blood, taken before the transplant. Receptor source: a human donor who received a combined kidney and bone marrow transplant. Each CDR3 is given with its conserved first and last residue. The order of the fields is CDR3 length, V gene, CDR3 protein.

len: 16
v_gene: TRBV19
CDR3aa: CASSIRHSLWGYEQYF

len: 14
v_gene: TRBV5-1
CDR3aa: CASSLVGVGETQYF

len: 16
v_gene: TRBV10-3
CDR3aa: CAISGTRTGSTGELFF

len: 12
v_gene: TRBV5-4
CDR3aa: CASSEPGETQYF

len: 16
v_gene: TRBV4-3
CDR3aa: CASSQGASGRGDTQYF

len: 16
v_gene: TRBV6-5
CDR3aa: CASSYSRDWPSPEAFF

len: 13
v_gene: TRBV6-5
CDR3aa: CASSRGPGTEAFF

len: 16
v_gene: TRBV5-1
CDR3aa: CASSLRAPSSYNEQFF

len: 13
v_gene: TRBV15
CDR3aa: CATSNRVGQPQHF

len: 14
v_gene: TRBV7-2
CDR3aa: CASSLGTRQETQYF

len: 13
v_gene: TRBV28
CDR3aa: CASRQLSTDTQYF

len: 15
v_gene: TRBV5-4
CDR3aa: CASSRTSGRADTQYF

len: 13
v_gene: TRBV29-1
CDR3aa: CSVRHDSHYSYTF

len: 14
v_gene: TRBV5-4
CDR3aa: CASSLQASQETQYF

len: 14
v_gene: TRBV30
CDR3aa: CAWSVDRRHYGYTF

len: 11
v_gene: TRBV29-1
CDR3aa: CSVWQGNEQFF

len: 20
v_gene: TRBV27
CDR3aa: CASSLWPPWLKLAGDYEQYF

len: 14
v_gene: TRBV7-6
CDR3aa: CASSFGSPYNEQFF

len: 12
v_gene: TRBV19
CDR3aa: CASRGRGGTQYF

len: 12
v_gene: TRBV30
CDR3aa: CAWTSLGGPIYF

len: 13
v_gene: TRBV5-1
CDR3aa: CASSGTGLYEQYF

len: 16
v_gene: TRBV18
CDR3aa: CASSLVPGTSGDEQFF

len: 16
v_gene: TRBV27
CDR3aa: CASSPPGTVHFYGYTF

len: 13
v_gene: TRBV19
CDR3aa: CASRRQGNTEAFF

len: 17
v_gene: TRBV28
CDR3aa: CASSFPGRISGANVLTF

len: 18
v_gene: TRBV7-6
CDR3aa: CASSPGLSGGISTDTQYF

len: 14
v_gene: TRBV29-1
CDR3aa: CSVGQGANTGELFF

len: 14
v_gene: TRBV9
CDR3aa: CASSVRQGAGELFF

len: 14
v_gene: TRBV29-1
CDR3aa: CSVSDRGMNTEAFF

len: 15
v_gene: TRBV28
CDR3aa: CASRKRTGPSGGYTF

len: 10
v_gene: TRBV20-1
CDR3aa: CSARLIEAFF

len: 14
v_gene: TRBV19
CDR3aa: CASSTRQGRYEQYF

len: 14
v_gene: TRBV5-5
CDR3aa: CASSWTGFNEKLFF

len: 16
v_gene: TRBV4-2
CDR3aa: CASSQLLGGSTDTQYF

len: 14
v_gene: TRBV5-4
CDR3aa: CASRRTGSNYGYTF

len: 19
v_gene: TRBV4-1
CDR3aa: CASSQDWWSGGETYNEQFF

len: 13
v_gene: TRBV29-1
CDR3aa: CSGRQGGRNEQFF

len: 14
v_gene: TRBV6-1
CDR3aa: CASSEPGGTDTQYF

len: 13
v_gene: TRBV15
CDR3aa: CATSRTGNSPLHF

len: 11
v_gene: TRBV18
CDR3aa: CASSGHNEQFF

len: 15
v_gene: TRBV28
CDR3aa: CASSPPTRYNYEQYF

len: 15
v_gene: TRBV4-1
CDR3aa: CASSQDWRLVYEQYF

len: 16
v_gene: TRBV5-3
CDR3aa: CARSLKHRANQETQYF

len: 12
v_gene: TRBV11-3
CDR3aa: CASSLRGTEAFF

len: 14
v_gene: TRBV19
CDR3aa: CASSPRPRSDGYTF

len: 15
v_gene: TRBV7-2
CDR3aa: CASSSVGTVPQPQHF

len: 15
v_gene: TRBV18
CDR3aa: CASSPNIRSGGEQFF

len: 11
v_gene: TRBV25-1
CDR3aa: CASQTGSSYTF

len: 17
v_gene: TRBV15
CDR3aa: CATSRDVAGGSTDTQYF

len: 15
v_gene: TRBV6-6
CDR3aa: CASSSTDRGYTEAFF

len: 17
v_gene: TRBV30
CDR3aa: CAWSPQGTLPVVAGYTF

len: 13
v_gene: TRBV5-1
CDR3aa: CASSRQGGRPQHF

len: 15
v_gene: TRBV5-1
CDR3aa: CASSLIRLSYNEQFF

len: 14
v_gene: TRBV2
CDR3aa: CASTERADSYEQYF